Given below is one T cell receptor (beta chain) in context. Its antigen is currently unknown. The data are from a study of shared clonotypes between healthy human individuals. Here immunoSEQ multiplex PCR was the method, and the copy in TCRdb shows in-frame clones only, minus some. The sample yields 850,000 to 1,200,000 clones, 65% to 75% seen once. The ends were cut back, 3 bases at V and 0 bases at J, with 21 bases in the middle. CDR1 and CDR2 (germline): SGHVS, FQNEAQ. The CDR3 covers 19 residues. Study outcomes and limitations: Since donors were few, the genetic and exposure-history diversity represented was limited. The sampled material consisted only of blood, and tissue repertoires are likely to differ. Rarefaction demonstrated incomplete sorted-subset sequencing despite large depth.

This sequence was found in a young man in good health. V usage is TRBV7-8 and J usage is TRBJ1-5, with a weak D call TRBD1 (6 bases). Sample: memory CD4+ T cells sorted from blood. Regarding subset: CD45RA-negative fraction. The CDR3 DNA is TGTGCCAGCAGCTTCAGGACAGCTCTAACGGGGTATAGCAATCAGCCCCAGCATTTT. It yields the protein CASSFRTALTGYSNQPQHF.